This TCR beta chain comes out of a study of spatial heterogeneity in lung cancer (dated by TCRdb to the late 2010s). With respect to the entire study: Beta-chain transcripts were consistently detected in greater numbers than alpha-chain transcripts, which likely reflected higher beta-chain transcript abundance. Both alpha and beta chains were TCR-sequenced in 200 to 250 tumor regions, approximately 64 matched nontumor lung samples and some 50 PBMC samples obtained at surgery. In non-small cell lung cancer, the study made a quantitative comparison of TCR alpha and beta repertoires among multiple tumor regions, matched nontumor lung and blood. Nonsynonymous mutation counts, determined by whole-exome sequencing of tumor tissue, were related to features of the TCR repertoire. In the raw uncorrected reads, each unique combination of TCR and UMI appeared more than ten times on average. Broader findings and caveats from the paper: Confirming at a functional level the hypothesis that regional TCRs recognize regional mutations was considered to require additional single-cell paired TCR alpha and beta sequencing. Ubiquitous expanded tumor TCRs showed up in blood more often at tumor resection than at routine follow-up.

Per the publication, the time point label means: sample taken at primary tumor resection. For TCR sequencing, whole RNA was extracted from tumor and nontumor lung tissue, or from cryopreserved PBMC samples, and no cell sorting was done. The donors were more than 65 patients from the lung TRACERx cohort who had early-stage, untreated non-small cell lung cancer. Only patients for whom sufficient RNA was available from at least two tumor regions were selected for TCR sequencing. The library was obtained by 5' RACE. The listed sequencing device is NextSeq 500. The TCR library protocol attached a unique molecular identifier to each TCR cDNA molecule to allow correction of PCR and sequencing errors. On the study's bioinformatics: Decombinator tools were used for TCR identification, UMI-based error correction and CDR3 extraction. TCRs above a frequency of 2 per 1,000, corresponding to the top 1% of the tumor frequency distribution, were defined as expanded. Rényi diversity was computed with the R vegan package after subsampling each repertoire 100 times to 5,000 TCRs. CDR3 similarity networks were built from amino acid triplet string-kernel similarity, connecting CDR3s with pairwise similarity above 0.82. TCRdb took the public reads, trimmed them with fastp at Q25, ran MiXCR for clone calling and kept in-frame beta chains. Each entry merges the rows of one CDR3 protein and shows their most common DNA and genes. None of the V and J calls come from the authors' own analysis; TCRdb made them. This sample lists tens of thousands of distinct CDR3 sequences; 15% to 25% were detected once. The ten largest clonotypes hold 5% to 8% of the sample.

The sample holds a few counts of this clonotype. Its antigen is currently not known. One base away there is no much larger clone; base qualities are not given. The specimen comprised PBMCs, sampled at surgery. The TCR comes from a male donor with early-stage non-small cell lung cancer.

Read as DNA, the sequence is TGTGCCAGCAGCTTAGTAGCGGGGGGCCTCCAAGAGACCCAGTACTTC. This encodes CASSLVAGGLQETQYF. Recombination linked TRBV7-2 to TRBJ2-5, with 10 bases in between that match TRBD2. Here V drops 1 base and J drops 1 base, and the junction holds 3 bases not matched to any gene. There are 16 amino acids in the CDR3, from cysteine to phenylalanine inclusive. Only the CDR3 DNA is retained, 48 bases long and in frame from the first base. The germline V gene yields SGHTA for CDR1 and FQGNSA for CDR2. Where the CDR3 stops, the reference TRBV7-2 and TRBJ2-5 genes take over; the full variable domain is GAGVSQSPSNKVTEKGKDVELRCDPISGHTALYWYRQSLGQGLEFLIYFQGNSAPDKSGLPSDRFSAERTGGSVSTLTIQRTQQEDSAVYLCASSLVAGGLQETQYFGPGTRLLVL.